This is a list of T cell receptor beta chains from one sample in a study of monozygotic twins with cystic fibrosis. Generated by immunoSEQ multiplex PCR, the TCRdb table keeps only in-frame clones and is missing some. The sample carries about 19,000 clones, approximately 97% recorded once. Source material: blood. These receptors came from a young woman with cystic fibrosis. CDR3s leave out the opening cysteine and the closing phenylalanine or tryptophan.

v_gene: TRBV5-8
CDR3aa: ASSVTGTLAF

v_gene: TRBV27
CDR3aa: ASGVNEQY

v_gene: TRBV30
CDR3aa: AWSNGGRGNTIY

v_gene: TRBV4-3
CDR3aa: ASSQDYGQNSPLH

v_gene: TRBV6-1
CDR3aa: ASILALSSGNTIY

v_gene: TRBV4-3
CDR3aa: ASSQDKASGAYEQY

v_gene: TRBV25-1
CDR3aa: ASSERQAGQPQH

v_gene: TRBV14
CDR3aa: ASRGWKGDTIY

v_gene: TRBV7-9
CDR3aa: ASSFGEQAAYEQY

v_gene: TRBV30
CDR3aa: AWSVDPWRGANEKLF

v_gene: TRBV7-9
CDR3aa: ASRRGSDTIY

v_gene: TRBV2
CDR3aa: ASSGTGGYEQY

v_gene: TRBV2
CDR3aa: ASSEATGVRNQPQH

v_gene: TRBV4-1
CDR3aa: ASSQAGGYNEQF

v_gene: TRBV7-6
CDR3aa: ASSTRTDYEQY

v_gene: TRBV5-1
CDR3aa: ASSLASGNNSPLH

v_gene: TRBV2
CDR3aa: ASSEAQQY

v_gene: TRBV6-6
CDR3aa: ASSKGEGAYNEQF

v_gene: TRBV7-9
CDR3aa: ASSLGAGTTRRPHSPLH

v_gene: TRBV5-5
CDR3aa: ASSLWRGGTDTQY

v_gene: TRBV4-1
CDR3aa: ASSQEMTVNSPLH

v_gene: TRBV6-1
CDR3aa: ASSDRGRGYGYT

v_gene: TRBV10-1
CDR3aa: ASSGGNEKAF

v_gene: TRBV5-1
CDR3aa: ASSLAGAKNSPLH

v_gene: TRBV27
CDR3aa: ASRRGRLEAF

v_gene: TRBV19
CDR3aa: ASSPNGANVLT

v_gene: TRBV7-9
CDR3aa: ASSSVQLYEQY

v_gene: TRBV9
CDR3aa: ASSVGALWGQETQY

v_gene: TRBV2
CDR3aa: ASRGRGDRGYGNTIY

v_gene: TRBV5-1
CDR3aa: ASSLATSGGAYNEQF

v_gene: TRBV7-2
CDR3aa: ASSSTSGPAGTQY

v_gene: TRBV30
CDR3aa: AWSSGQGVRNQPQH

v_gene: TRBV5-1
CDR3aa: ASSLAGEGDGYT

v_gene: TRBV7-9
CDR3aa: ASLPYSRLYTGELF

v_gene: TRBV11-2
CDR3aa: ASSTGTGPTTDTQY

v_gene: TRBV29-1
CDR3aa: SVEGPSGGPGDEQF

v_gene: TRBV2
CDR3aa: ASSEEGGNQPQH

v_gene: TRBV11-2
CDR3aa: ASTLRTGGSYEQY

v_gene: TRBV5-1
CDR3aa: ASSPGDISGTQY

v_gene: TRBV6-1
CDR3aa: ASSGGGLVDTQY

v_gene: TRBV7-9
CDR3aa: ASSSTNGLAGEYEQY

v_gene: TRBV25-1
CDR3aa: ASSENTEAF

v_gene: TRBV11-2
CDR3aa: ASSLVSPRWNEQF

v_gene: TRBV5-1
CDR3aa: ASSRGGGRATYEQY

v_gene: TRBV2
CDR3aa: ATRGTNYNSPLH

v_gene: TRBV7-2
CDR3aa: ASSSDGGRNEQY

v_gene: TRBV5-5
CDR3aa: ASSADTGYGGYT

v_gene: TRBV6-5
CDR3aa: ASSSGYLRGEKLF

v_gene: TRBV4-1
CDR3aa: ASSEGAGGNTEAF

v_gene: TRBV12-5
CDR3aa: ASGLVGFTVNEQF

v_gene: TRBV7-6
CDR3aa: ASSLRRDSDGEAF